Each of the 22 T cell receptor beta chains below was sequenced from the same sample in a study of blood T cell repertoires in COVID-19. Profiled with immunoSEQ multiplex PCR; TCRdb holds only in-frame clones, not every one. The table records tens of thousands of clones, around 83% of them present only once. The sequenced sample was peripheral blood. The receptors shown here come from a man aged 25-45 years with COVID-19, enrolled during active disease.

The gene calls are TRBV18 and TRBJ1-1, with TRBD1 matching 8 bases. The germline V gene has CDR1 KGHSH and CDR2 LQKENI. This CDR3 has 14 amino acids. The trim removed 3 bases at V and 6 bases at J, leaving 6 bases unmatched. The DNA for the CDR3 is TGTGCCAGCTCACCCAGACAGGGGAGGGCTGAAGCTTTCTTT. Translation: CASSPRQGRAEAFF.

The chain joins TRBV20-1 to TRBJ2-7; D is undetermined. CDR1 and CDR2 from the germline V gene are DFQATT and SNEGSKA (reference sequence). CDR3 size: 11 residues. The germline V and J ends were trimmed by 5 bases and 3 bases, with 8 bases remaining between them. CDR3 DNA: TGCAGTGCTGCGTCTCGCTACGAGCAGTACTTC. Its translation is CSAASRYEQYF.

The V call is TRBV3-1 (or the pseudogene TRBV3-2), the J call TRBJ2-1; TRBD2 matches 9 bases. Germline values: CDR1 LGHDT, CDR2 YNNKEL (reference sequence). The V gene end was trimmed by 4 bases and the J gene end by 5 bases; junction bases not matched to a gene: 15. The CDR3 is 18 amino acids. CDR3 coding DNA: TGTGCCAGCAGCCGCCCGGCGGGGGGGCCAATCCCACACAATGAGCAGTTCTTC. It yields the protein CASSRPAGGPIPHNEQFF.

The chain's CDR3 is CASSLQGTSYEQYF. The CDR3 DNA reads TGTGCCAGCAGCTTACAGGGTACATCCTACGAGCAGTACTTC. The V and J genes are TRBV6-2 or TRBV6-3 and TRBJ2-7; perhaps TRBD1 as D (6 bases). Looked up from germline, CDR1 is MNHEY and CDR2 is SVGEGT. The ends were cut back, 6 bases at V and 1 base at J, with 13 bases in the middle. This CDR3 has 14 amino acids.

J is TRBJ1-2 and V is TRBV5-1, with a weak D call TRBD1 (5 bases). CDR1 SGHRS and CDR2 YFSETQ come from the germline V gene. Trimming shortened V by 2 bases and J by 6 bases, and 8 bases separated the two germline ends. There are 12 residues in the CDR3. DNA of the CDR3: TGCGCCAGCAGCTTCGGGGGGAATGGCTACACCTTC. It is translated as CASSFGGNGYTF.

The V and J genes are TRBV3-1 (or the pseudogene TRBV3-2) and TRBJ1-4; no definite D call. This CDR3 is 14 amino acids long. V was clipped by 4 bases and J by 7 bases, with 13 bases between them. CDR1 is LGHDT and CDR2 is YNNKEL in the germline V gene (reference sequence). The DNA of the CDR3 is TGTGCCAGCAGCCCCCTGAGGGAGAGTGAAAAACTGTTTTTT. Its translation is CASSPLRESEKLFF.

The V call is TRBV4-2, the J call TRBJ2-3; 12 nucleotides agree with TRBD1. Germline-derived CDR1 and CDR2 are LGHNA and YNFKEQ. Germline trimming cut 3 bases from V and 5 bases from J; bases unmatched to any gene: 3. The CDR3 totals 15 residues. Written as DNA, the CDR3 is TGTGCCAGCAGCCAGGGACAGGGGGCAGGAGATACGCAGTATTTT. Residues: CASSQGQGAGDTQYF.

The CDR3 DNA reads as TGCGCCAGCAGCTTGGAGGGATTGCTAGCGGGAGCAGGGGATACGCAGTATTTT. Translating it yields CASSLEGLLAGAGDTQYF. V and J are TRBV5-1 and TRBJ2-3, with TRBD2 matching over 10 bases. Germline-derived CDR1 and CDR2 are SGHRS and YFSETQ. The CDR3 totals 18 residues. With V trimmed by 0 bases and J by 6 bases, 13 bases remained unmatched.

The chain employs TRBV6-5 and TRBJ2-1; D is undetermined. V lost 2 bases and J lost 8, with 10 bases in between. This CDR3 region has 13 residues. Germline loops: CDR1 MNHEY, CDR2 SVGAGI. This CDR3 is CASSYTAEDEQFF. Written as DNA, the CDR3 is TGTGCCAGCAGTTACACCGCTGAGGATGAGCAGTTCTTC.

CDR3 sequence: CASSRGQNQPQHF. The CDR3 DNA is TGTGCCAGCAGTAGGGGCCAAAATCAGCCCCAGCATTTT. This chain joins TRBV6-5 and TRBJ1-5; D is perhaps TRBD1 (5 bases). The CDR3 totals 13 residues. V lost 5 bases and J lost 4, with 9 bases in between. Germline V lookup: CDR1 MNHEY, CDR2 SVGAGI.

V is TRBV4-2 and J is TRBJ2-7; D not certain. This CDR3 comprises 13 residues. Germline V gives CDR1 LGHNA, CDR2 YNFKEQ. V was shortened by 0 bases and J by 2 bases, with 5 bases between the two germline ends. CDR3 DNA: TGTGCCAGCAGCCAAGAGAACACCTACGAGCAGTACTTC. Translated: CASSQENTYEQYF.

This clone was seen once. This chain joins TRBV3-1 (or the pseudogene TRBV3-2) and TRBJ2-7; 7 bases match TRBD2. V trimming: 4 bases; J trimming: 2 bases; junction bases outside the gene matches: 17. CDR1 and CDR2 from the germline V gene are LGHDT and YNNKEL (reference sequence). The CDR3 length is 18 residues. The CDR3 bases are TGTGCCAGCAGCCCAACGGCGCTTTATGTGGGAGGGCCCTACGAGCAGTACTTC. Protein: CASSPTALYVGGPYEQYF.

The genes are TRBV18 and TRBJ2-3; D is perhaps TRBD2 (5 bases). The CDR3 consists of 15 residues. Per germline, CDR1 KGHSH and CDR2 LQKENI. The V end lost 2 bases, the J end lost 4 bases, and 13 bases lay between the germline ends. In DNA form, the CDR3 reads TGTGCCAGCTCACCAGAGGCTAGCTCCCCAGATACGCAGTATTTT. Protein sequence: CASSPEASSPDTQYF.

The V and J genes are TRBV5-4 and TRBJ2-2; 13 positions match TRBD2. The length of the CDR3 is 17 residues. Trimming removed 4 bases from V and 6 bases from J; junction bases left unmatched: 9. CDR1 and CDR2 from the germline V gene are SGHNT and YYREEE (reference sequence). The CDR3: CASSPGLAGDQAGELFF. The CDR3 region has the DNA TGTGCCAGCAGCCCCGGACTAGCGGGAGATCAAGCCGGGGAGCTGTTTTTT.

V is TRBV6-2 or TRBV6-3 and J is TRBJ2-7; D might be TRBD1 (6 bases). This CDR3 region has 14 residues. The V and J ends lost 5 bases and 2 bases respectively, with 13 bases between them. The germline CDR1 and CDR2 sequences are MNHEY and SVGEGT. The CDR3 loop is CASSQPGQTYEQYF. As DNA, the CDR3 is TGTGCCAGCAGTCAACCGGGACAAACCTACGAGCAGTACTTC.

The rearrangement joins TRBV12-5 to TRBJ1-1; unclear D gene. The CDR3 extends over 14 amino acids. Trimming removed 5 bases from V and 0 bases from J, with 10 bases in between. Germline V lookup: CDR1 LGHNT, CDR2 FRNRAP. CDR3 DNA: TGTGCTAGTGGTGTCCAGGATTTGAACACTGAAGCTTTCTTT. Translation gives CASGVQDLNTEAFF.

The CDR3 sequence: CASSLREYGYTF. The CDR3 DNA is TGTGCCAGCAGCCTGAGAGAGTATGGCTACACCTTC. J is TRBJ1-2 and V is TRBV7-9; D remains ambiguous. The germline V and J ends were trimmed by 5 bases and 5 bases, with 9 bases remaining between them. The CDR3 extends over 12 amino acids. Germline values: CDR1 SEHNR, CDR2 FQNEAQ (reference sequence).

CDR3 sequence reads: CASGLGGGPNIQYF. CDR3 sequence (DNA): TGTGCTAGTGGTTTGGGGGGGGGACCAAACATTCAGTACTTC. This chain uses TRBV12-5 with TRBJ2-4; 7 bases match TRBD2. V dropped 1 base and J dropped 6; count of bases not matched to a gene: 3. CDR3 size: 14 residues. The germline V gene has CDR1 LGHNT and CDR2 FRNRAP. Full variable domain (outside the CDR3, taken from reference TRBV12-5 and TRBJ2-4): DARVTQTPRHKVTEMGQEVTMRCQPILGHNTVFWYRQTMMQGLELLAYFRNRAPLDDSGMPKDRFSAEMPDATLATLKIQPSEPRDSAVYFCASGLGGGPNIQYFGAGTRLSVL.

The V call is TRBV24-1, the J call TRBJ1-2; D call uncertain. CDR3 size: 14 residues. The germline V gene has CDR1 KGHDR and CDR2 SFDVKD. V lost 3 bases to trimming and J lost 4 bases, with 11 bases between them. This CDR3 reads CATSDTQLSYGYTF. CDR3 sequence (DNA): TGTGCCACCAGTGATACACAGCTTAGCTATGGCTACACCTTC.

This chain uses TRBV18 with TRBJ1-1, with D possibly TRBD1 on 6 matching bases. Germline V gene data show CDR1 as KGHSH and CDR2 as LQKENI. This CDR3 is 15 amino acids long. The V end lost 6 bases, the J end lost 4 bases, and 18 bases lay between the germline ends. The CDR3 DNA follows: TGTGCCAGCTCGTACAGGGAGATGGGTTTCACTGAAGCTTTCTTT. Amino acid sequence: CASSYREMGFTEAFF.

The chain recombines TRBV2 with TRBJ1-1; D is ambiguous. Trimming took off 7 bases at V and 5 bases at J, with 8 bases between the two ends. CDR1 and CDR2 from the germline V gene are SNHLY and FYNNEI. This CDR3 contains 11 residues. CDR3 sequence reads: CASTRGTEAFF. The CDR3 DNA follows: TGTGCCAGCACCCGAGGGACTGAAGCTTTCTTT. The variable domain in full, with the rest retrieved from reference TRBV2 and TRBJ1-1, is EPEVTQTPSHQVTQMGQEVILRCVPISNHLYFYWYRQILGQKVEFLVSFYNNEISEKSEIFDDQFSVERPDGSNFTLKIRSTKLEDSAMYFCASTRGTEAFFGQGTRLTVV.

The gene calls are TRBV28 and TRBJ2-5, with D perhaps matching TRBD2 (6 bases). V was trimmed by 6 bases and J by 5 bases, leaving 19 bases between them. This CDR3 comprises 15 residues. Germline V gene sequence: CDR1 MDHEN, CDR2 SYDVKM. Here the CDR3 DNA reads TGTGCCAGCAGGCAACCCCGGGGAGGAGACGAGACCCAGTACTTC. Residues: CASRQPRGGDETQYF.